The 7 T cell receptor beta chains reported below all come from one sample, sequenced in a study of cytomegalovirus exposure and HLA in healthy donors. A multiplex PCR was run with 60 Vbeta primers and 13 Jbeta primers. Using immunoSEQ multiplex PCR, the repertoire was profiled, and TCRdb retains in-frame clones only, with some absent. In the table there are about 67,000 clones, roughly 73% of which are singletons. Sequenced: PBMCs. The source of these receptors is a man aged 35 to 55 in good health and CMV-seronegative.

The chain has TRBV2 and TRBJ1-5, with D perhaps TRBD1 (5 bases). Germline V lookup: CDR1 SNHLY, CDR2 FYNNEI. CDR3 length: 14 amino acids. Trimming removed 8 bases at V and 6 bases at J, with 17 bases between. The DNA for the CDR3 is TGTGCCAGCCAGACTCAGGGCTCGGGTCAGCCCCAGCATTTT. It translates to CASQTQGSGQPQHF.

This rearrangement joins TRBV18 to TRBJ2-5; a possible D gene is TRBD2 (5 bases). Trimming took off 6 bases at V and 1 base at J, with 12 bases between the two ends. Germline V lookup: CDR1 KGHSH, CDR2 LQKENI. The CDR3 covers 14 residues. The CDR3 here is CASSRPAGQETQYF. The CDR3, as DNA: TGTGCCAGCTCCCGCCCTGCGGGCCAAGAGACCCAGTACTTC.

The V and J genes are TRBV28 and TRBJ1-5; possible D gene TRBD1, 5 bases. Germline CDR1 and CDR2: MDHEN and SYDVKM. V lost 2 bases, J lost 6 bases, and 14 bases lay in between. CDR3 length: 15 residues. CDR3 nucleotide sequence: TGTGCCAGCAGTTTAGGGACCCCCGGGGGTCAGCCCCAGCATTTT. Its protein product is CASSLGTPGGQPQHF.

This clone came up a few times. This chain links TRBV4-1 with TRBJ1-2; 9 bases match TRBD1. Germline trimming cut 4 bases from V and 5 bases from J; bases unmatched to any gene: 8. The CDR3 extends over 15 amino acids. CDR1 and CDR2 from the germline V gene are MGHRA and YSYEKL. CDR3 sequence reads: CASSPIAGTGYGYTF. The DNA for the CDR3 is TGCGCCAGCAGCCCGATCGCCGGGACAGGGTATGGCTACACCTTC.

This clone was detected once. This chain uses TRBV6-1 with TRBJ2-2; TRBD1 agrees at 7 bases. The V gene's germline CDR1 is MNHNS and CDR2 SASEGT. The CDR3 spans 14 residues. The junction had 3 bases not matched to a gene; V was cut back by 5 bases and J by 3 bases. The CDR3 DNA sequence: TGTGCCAGCAGTAGGGACAGTTACACCGGGGAGCTGTTTTTT. It specifies CASSRDSYTGELFF.

The gene calls are TRBV7-8 and TRBJ2-7, with D unresolved. The germline V and J ends were trimmed by 2 bases and 2 bases, with 7 bases remaining between them. The CDR3 consists of 13 residues. Germline V gene sequence: CDR1 SGHVS, CDR2 FQNEAQ. The CDR3: CASSLNSPYEQYF. Written as DNA, the CDR3 is TGTGCCAGCAGCTTAAACAGCCCCTACGAGCAGTACTTC.

This clone occurred a few times. The rearrangement uses TRBV2 and TRBJ1-1; TRBD1 matches at 8 bases. The germline gives CDR1 SNHLY, CDR2 FYNNEI. The CDR3 consists of 16 residues. V lost 4 bases, J lost 1 base, and 8 bases stayed unmatched. The CDR3 reads CASSVRQGARNTEAFF. The CDR3 nucleotides are TGTGCCAGCAGTGTTAGGCAGGGGGCGAGGAACACTGAAGCTTTCTTT.